These 31 T cell receptor beta chains were sequenced from one sample in a study of early T cells in non-severe SARS-CoV-2 infection. TCRdb itself ran the 5' RACE reads through MiXCR, one entry per CDR3 protein. The table records more than 50,000 distinct CDR3 sequences, approximately 12% of them present only once. Sequenced material: whole blood. These receptors all come from an adult who was a healthcare worker with PCR-confirmed SARS-CoV-2 infection or an uninfected control (not recorded which).

By its share, this clonotype is medium-sized. The CDR3 loop reads CASSGTRTTYEQYF. DNA for the CDR3: TGTGCCAGCAGTGGGACTAGGACAACCTACGAGCAGTACTTC. V gene TRBV28 combines with J gene TRBJ2-7; 8 bases align to TRBD2. After removal of 5 bases from V and 2 bases from J, the junction contained 5 bases not matched to a gene. Germline-derived CDR1 and CDR2 are MDHEN and SYDVKM. The CDR3 spans 14 residues.

In this sample, this clonotype turned up a few times. The chain joins TRBV29-1 to TRBJ2-1, with TRBD2 as a possible D gene (5 bases). Germline-derived CDR1 and CDR2 are SQVTM and ANQGSEA. There are 12 residues in the CDR3. V dropped 4 bases and J dropped 5 bases, with 9 bases sitting between them. In nucleotides, the CDR3 is TGCAGCGTTGTTAAGGGAGACAATGAGCAGTTCTTC. Translating it yields CSVVKGDNEQFF.

This clonotype was counted between two and nine times. The J gene is TRBJ1-1, the V gene TRBV5-4, with D possibly being TRBD1 (5 bases). V lost 0 bases, J lost 3 bases, and 12 bases lay in between. Germline V gene data show CDR1 as SGHNT and CDR2 as YYREEE (reference sequence). The CDR3 extends over 15 amino acids. The CDR3 loop reads CASSLALQGDTEAFF. DNA for the CDR3: TGTGCCAGCAGCTTGGCCCTTCAGGGAGACACTGAAGCTTTCTTT. Filled out from reference TRBV5-4 and TRBJ1-1, the complete variable domain reads ETGVTQSPTHLIKTRGQQVTLRCSSQSGHNTVSWYQQALGQGPQFIFQYYREEENGRGNFPPRFSGLQFPNYSSELNVNALELDDSALYLCASSLALQGDTEAFFGQGTRLTVV.

In its sample, this clonotype was seen a few times. The chain is built from TRBV4-3 and TRBJ2-3; D unresolved. V was cut by 0 bases and J by 7 bases, with 8 bases left in between. Germline V gives CDR1 LGHNA, CDR2 YSLEER. This CDR3 contains 13 residues. CDR3 nucleotide sequence: TGCGCCAGCAGCCAAGATGCTACGAATACGCAGTATTTT. Its translation is CASSQDATNTQYF.

V and J are TRBV10-1 and TRBJ2-7; TRBD1 matches 10 bases. V was clipped by 3 bases and J by 5 bases; unmatched bases: 7. The CDR3 sequence is 15 residues long. In germline, CDR1 is WNHNN, CDR2 SYGVQD (reference sequence). The CDR3 loop reads CASSERGTGVDEQYF. The DNA of the CDR3 is TGCGCCAGCAGTGAACGTGGGACAGGGGTCGACGAGCAGTACTTC.

This clonotype occurred many times. This rearrangement joins TRBV3-1 to TRBJ2-5; D is undetermined. In germline, CDR1 is LGHDT, CDR2 YNNKEL (reference sequence). The V and J ends lost 4 bases and 2 bases respectively, with 11 bases between them. The CDR3 has 14 amino acids. The CDR3, as DNA: TGTGCCAGCAGCCGCATAACTGCTCAAGAGACCCAGTACTTC. This gives the protein CASSRITAQETQYF.

This clonotype was counted ten times or more. The chain joins TRBV7-6 to TRBJ2-1, with TRBD2 matching over 8 bases. Per germline, CDR1 SGHVS and CDR2 FNYEAQ. This CDR3 region has 20 residues. V trimming: 5 bases; J trimming: 0 bases; junction bases outside the gene matches: 18. CDR3 nucleotides: TGTGCCAGCAGCCCAGTGTCGGCTAGCGGGCGTCCCAGCTCCTACAATGAGCAGTTCTTC. The encoded protein is CASSPVSASGRPSSYNEQFF.

This clonotype was seen repeatedly, ten times or more. The rearrangement uses TRBV14 and TRBJ1-1; D may be TRBD1 (6 bases). Germline V gene data show CDR1 as SGHDN and CDR2 as FVKESK. V dropped 3 bases and J dropped 1 base, with 12 bases sitting between them. The CDR3 totals 15 residues. In DNA form, the CDR3 reads TGTGCCAGCAGCCATCGACAGGAAAAGAACACTGAAGCTTTCTTT. Its protein product is CASSHRQEKNTEAFF.

This chain links TRBV12-3 or TRBV12-4 with TRBJ2-3; D perhaps matches TRBD1 (6 bases). Trimming took off 6 bases at V and 9 bases at J, with 22 bases between the two ends. The CDR3 runs to 15 residues. The CDR3 region has the DNA TGTGCCAGCAGCCCTGGACAGCTCCACTCAGTCACGCAGTATTTT. It yields the protein CASSPGQLHSVTQYF.

About this clonotype: The junction departs from the called germline gene at one end, perhaps through a read error. The chain combines TRBV12-3 or TRBV12-4 with TRBJ2-1; no definite D call. The CDR3 loop spans 13 amino acids. For the CDR3, the DNA is TGTGCCAGCAGTTTTTACTCCCACAATGAGCAGTTCTTC. Translation: CASSFYSHNEQFF.

This sequence joins TRBV5-1 and TRBJ1-1; 10 nucleotides agree with TRBD1. Germline V CDR1 and CDR2: SGHRS, YFSETQ. The trim removed 5 bases at V and 1 base at J, leaving 5 bases unmatched. The CDR3 extends over 15 amino acids. CDR3 bases: TGCGCCAGCAGGCCAAGACAGGGGGCGAACACTGAAGCTTTCTTT. This translates into CASRPRQGANTEAFF.

This clonotype was counted only a few times. The V gene is TRBV7-2, the J gene TRBJ2-3; D uncertain. The CDR3 length is 13 residues. Germline loops: CDR1 SGHTA, CDR2 FQGNSA. Trimming removed 2 bases from V and 5 bases from J, with 8 bases in between. The CDR3 DNA follows: TGTGCCAGCAGCTTAAACCTGCGAGATACGCAGTATTTT. Translating it yields CASSLNLRDTQYF.

This clonotype has a count of ten or more. V gene TRBV13 combines with J gene TRBJ2-7; tentative D call: TRBD1 (6 bases). Germline CDR1 and CDR2: PRHDT and FYEKMQ (reference sequence). CDR3 length: 13 residues. V was trimmed by 5 bases and J by 5 bases, leaving 13 bases between them. The CDR3 bases are TGTGCCAGCAGCCCCACAGGGTTACACGAGCAGTACTTC. Translation: CASSPTGLHEQYF.

Of note for this clonotype: A much larger clone lies a single base off, so this may be a read error. The chain links TRBV28 to TRBJ1-2, with TRBD1 identical over 7 bases. Germline values: CDR1 MDHEN, CDR2 SYDVKM. The CDR3 runs 13 residues. Written as DNA, the CDR3 is TGTGGCAGCAGCCGGACAGGTGGATATGGCTACACCTTC. It encodes CGSSRTGGYGYTF.

This clonotype was counted ten times or more. The genes are TRBV10-3 and TRBJ2-1; no definite D call. The CDR3 sequence is 16 residues long. V was trimmed by 2 bases and J by 0 bases, leaving 11 bases between them. Germline CDR1 ENHRY, CDR2 SYGVKD. CDR3 coding DNA: TGTGCCATCAGTGAGGCACAGAGTAGCTCCTACAATGAGCAGTTCTTC. This sequence encodes CAISEAQSSSYNEQFF.

This chain uses TRBV7-2 with TRBJ1-5; tentatively, D is TRBD1 (6 bases). The germline CDR1 and CDR2 sequences are SGHTA and FQGNSA. The V and J ends lost 2 bases and 7 bases respectively, with 9 bases between them. This CDR3 comprises 13 residues. The CDR3 bases are TGTGCCAGCAGCTTACAGGGGTGGCAGCCCCAGCATTTT. Its protein product is CASSLQGWQPQHF. The full variable domain, completed using reference TRBV7-2 and TRBJ1-5, is GAGVSQSPSNKVTEKGKDVELRCDPISGHTALYWYRQSLGQGLEFLIYFQGNSAPDKSGLPSDRFSAERTGGSVSTLTIQRTQQEDSAVYLCASSLQGWQPQHFGDGTRLSIL.

This clonotype was observed at least ten times. The chain has TRBV5-4 and TRBJ1-1, with D perhaps TRBD1 (5 bases). The CDR3 totals 13 residues. CDR1 and CDR2 from the germline V gene are SGHNT and YYREEE (reference sequence). V was trimmed by 6 bases and J by 0 bases, leaving 9 bases between them. Written as DNA, the CDR3 is TGTGCCAGCACCCACAGGTTGAACACTGAAGCTTTCTTT. Translating it yields CASTHRLNTEAFF.

This clonotype has ten or more counts. This rearrangement joins TRBV19 to TRBJ1-4, with 7 nucleotides matching TRBD1. The CDR3 contains 14 residues. CDR1 is LNHDA, CDR2 SQIVND, per germline (reference sequence). Trimming at V came to 4 bases and at J to 8 bases, leaving 7 bases not matched to a gene. DNA for the CDR3: TGTGCCAGTAGTACAGGGGGGACGGTAGAAAAACTGTTTTTT. It is translated as CASSTGGTVEKLFF.

In this sample, this clonotype turned up many times. This chain links TRBV7-2 with TRBJ1-4; 7 positions match TRBD1. This CDR3 is 14 amino acids long. Per the germline V gene, CDR1 is SGHTA and CDR2 is FQGNSA. V was pared by 5 bases and J by 5 bases, with 5 bases of the junction left unmatched. The CDR3 reads CASSLIQGNEKLFF. DNA for the CDR3: TGTGCCAGCAGCCTGATACAGGGGAATGAAAAACTGTTTTTT.

The chain links TRBV28 to TRBJ2-7; D unresolved. In germline, CDR1 is MDHEN, CDR2 SYDVKM. Trimming removed 6 bases from V and 4 bases from J, with 19 bases in between. CDR3 length: 15 amino acids. The CDR3 DNA follows: TGTGCCAGCAGCCCCCCGGGTGACGGCTCGTACGAGCAGTACTTC. Translation gives CASSPPGDGSYEQYF.

This clonotype has more than one count but fewer than ten. The J gene is TRBJ1-4, the V gene TRBV20-1; the match to TRBD1 covers 8 bases. The length of the CDR3 is 15 residues. With V trimmed by 5 bases and J by 3 bases, 8 bases remained unmatched. Germline values: CDR1 DFQATT, CDR2 SNEGSKA (reference sequence). In DNA form, the CDR3 reads TGCAGTGCTGAGGACAGGGTCCAGTCTAATGAAAAACTGTTTTTT. It codes for CSAEDRVQSNEKLFF.

The chain carries TRBV29-1 and TRBJ1-1; D gene ambiguous. Trimming removed 5 bases at V and 7 bases at J, with 14 bases between. The CDR3 loop spans 12 amino acids. The germline V gene has CDR1 SQVTM and CDR2 ANQGSEA. The CDR3 sequence: CSVPSTEFEAFF. The CDR3 nucleotides read TGCAGCGTTCCATCCACAGAGTTTGAAGCTTTCTTT.

This clonotype was detected a few times. J is TRBJ1-3 and V is TRBV5-4; a weak D match, TRBD1 (5 bases). The CDR3 totals 14 residues. Looked up from germline, CDR1 is SGHNT and CDR2 is YYREEE (reference sequence). Trimming shortened V by 1 base and J by 2 bases, and 7 bases separated the two germline ends. The CDR3 sequence: CASSLMGAGNTIYF. The CDR3 DNA is TGTGCCAGCAGCTTGATGGGGGCTGGAAACACCATATATTTT.

This clonotype was detected a few times. This chain uses TRBV28 with TRBJ1-4; TRBD1 matches at 8 bases. Unmatched junction bases numbered 7, after V lost 7 bases and J lost 3 bases. The CDR3 is 15 amino acids. Germline V gene data show CDR1 as MDHEN and CDR2 as SYDVKM. The CDR3 sequence is CASTPGQEPNEKLFF. The DNA for the CDR3 is TGTGCCAGCACCCCGGGACAGGAACCTAATGAAAAACTGTTTTTT. The full variable domain, with the rest looked up from reference TRBV28 and TRBJ1-4, is DVKVTQSSRYLVKRTGEKVFLECVQDMDHENMFWYRQDPGLGLRLIYFSYDVKMKEKGDIPEGYSVSREKKERFSLILESASTNQTSMYLCASTPGQEPNEKLFFGSGTQLSVL.

For this clonotype: Relative to the germline gene, one junction end is altered; a read error may explain this. The chain uses TRBV18 and TRBJ2-5, with D possibly TRBD1 on 7 matching bases. The CDR3 sequence is 14 residues long. CDR1 is KGHSH, CDR2 LQKENI, per germline. The CDR3 loop reads CASSPNRGGETRYF. The CDR3 region has the DNA TGTGCCAGCTCACCAAACAGGGGAGGCGAGACCCGGTACTTC. The full variable domain, rest sourced from reference TRBV18 and TRBJ2-5, is NAGVMQNPRHLVRRRGQEARLRCSPMKGHSHVYWYRQLPEEGLKFMVYLQKENIIDESGMPKERFSAEFPKEGPSILRIQQVVRGDSAAYFCASSPNRGGETRYFGPGTRLLVL.

This clonotype was seen many times. This sequence joins TRBV19 and TRBJ2-1; TRBD2 agrees at 8 bases. Germline CDR1 reads LNHDA; CDR2 reads SQIVND (reference sequence). V shed 8 bases and J 4 bases; nucleotides not matched to a gene: 4. The CDR3 sequence is 13 residues long. The CDR3 spells CASREGGYNEQFF. The CDR3 nucleotides are TGTGCCAGTCGGGAGGGTGGGTACAATGAGCAGTTCTTC.

Note on this clonotype: It may be a read error: a sequence one base away is much more abundant. The gene calls are TRBV30 and TRBJ1-1, with 8 bases that match TRBD1. The CDR3 extends over 13 amino acids. Trimming at V came to 5 bases and at J to 12 bases, leaving 14 bases not matched to a gene. Per the germline V gene, CDR1 is GTSNPN and CDR2 is SVGIG (reference sequence). Written as DNA, the CDR3 is TGTGCCTGGGGTGCAGGGGGCGTAATCGTTACTTTCTTT. Translation: CAWGAGGVIVTFF.

This clonotype was seen only a few times. The genes are TRBV6-2 or TRBV6-3 and TRBJ2-3; a possible D gene is TRBD2 (5 bases). The CDR3 totals 16 residues. Trimming removed 0 bases at V and 2 bases at J, with 12 bases between. Germline assignment: CDR1 MNHEY and CDR2 SVGEGT. CDR3 sequence reads: CASSYSTAGYTDTQYF. CDR3 DNA: TGTGCCAGCAGTTACTCGACGGCGGGCTACACAGATACGCAGTATTTT.

In this sample, this clonotype turned up many times. The chain joins TRBV6-4 to TRBJ1-2; D unresolved. Germline loops: CDR1 MRHNA, CDR2 SNTAGT. Between the trimmed V and J ends, which lost 2 bases and 5 bases, there was a span of 15 bases. There are 15 residues in the CDR3. The chain's CDR3 is CASSDQDFRWYGYTF. The CDR3 DNA is TGTGCCAGCAGTGACCAGGACTTCCGTTGGTATGGCTACACCTTC.

This chain links TRBV6-1 with TRBJ2-3; D gene unclear. CDR1 and CDR2 (germline): MNHNS, SASEGT. The ends were cut back, 1 base at V and 5 bases at J, with 10 bases in the middle. The CDR3 is 14 amino acids. CDR3 in amino acids: CASSEGYGGDTQYF. The DNA for the CDR3 is TGTGCCAGCAGTGAAGGCTACGGTGGAGATACGCAGTATTTT.

The chain carries TRBV10-2 and TRBJ2-7, with D perhaps TRBD1 (5 bases). V dropped 2 bases and J dropped 3 bases, with 14 bases sitting between them. The CDR3 contains 15 residues. Looked up from germline, CDR1 is WSHSY and CDR2 is SAAADI. This chain's CDR3 is CASSERQHGCYEQYF. CDR3 nucleotide sequence: TGCGCCAGCAGTGAGAGACAGCATGGGTGCTACGAGCAGTACTTC.